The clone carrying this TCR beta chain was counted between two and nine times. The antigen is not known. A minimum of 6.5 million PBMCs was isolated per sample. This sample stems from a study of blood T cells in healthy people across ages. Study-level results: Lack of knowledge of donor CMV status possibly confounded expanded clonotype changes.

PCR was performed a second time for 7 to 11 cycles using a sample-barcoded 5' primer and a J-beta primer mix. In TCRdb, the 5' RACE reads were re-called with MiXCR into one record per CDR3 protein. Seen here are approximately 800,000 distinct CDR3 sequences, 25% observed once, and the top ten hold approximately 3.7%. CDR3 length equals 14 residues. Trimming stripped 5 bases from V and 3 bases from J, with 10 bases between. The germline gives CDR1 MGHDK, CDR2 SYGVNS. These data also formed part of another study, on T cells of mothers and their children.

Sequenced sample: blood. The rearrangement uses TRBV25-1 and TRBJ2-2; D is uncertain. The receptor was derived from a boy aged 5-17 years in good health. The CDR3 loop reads CASSPNRYTGELFF. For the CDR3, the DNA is TGTGCCAGCAGTCCAAACCGGTACACCGGGGAGCTGTTTTTT.